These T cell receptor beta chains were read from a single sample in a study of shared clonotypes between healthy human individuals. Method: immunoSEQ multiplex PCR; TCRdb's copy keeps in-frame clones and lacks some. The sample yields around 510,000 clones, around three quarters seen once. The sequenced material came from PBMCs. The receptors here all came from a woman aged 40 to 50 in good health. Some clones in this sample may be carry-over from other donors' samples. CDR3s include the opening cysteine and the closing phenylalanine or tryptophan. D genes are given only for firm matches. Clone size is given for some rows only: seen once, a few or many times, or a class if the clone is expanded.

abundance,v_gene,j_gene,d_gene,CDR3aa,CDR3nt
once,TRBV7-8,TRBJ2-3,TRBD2,CASGRTSGRKDTQYF,TGTGCCAGCGGCCGGACTAGCGGGAGGAAAGATACGCAGTATTTT
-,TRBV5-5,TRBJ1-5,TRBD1,CASSLGPQGGNQPQHF,TGTGCCAGCAGCTTGGGTCCACAGGGGGGTAATCAGCCCCAGCATTTT
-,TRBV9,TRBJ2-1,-,CASSVGGSAQFMFF,TGTGCCAGCAGCGTAGGGGGTAGCGCCCAGTTTATGTTCTTC
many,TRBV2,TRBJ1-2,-,CASSESTSNYGYTF,TGTGCCAGCAGTGAATCTACGTCTAACTATGGCTACACCTTC
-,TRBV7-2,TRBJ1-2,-,CASSLNGGAANGYTF,TGTGCCAGCAGCTTAAATGGAGGGGCAGCCAATGGCTACACCTTC
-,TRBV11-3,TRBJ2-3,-,CASSTLGAPGDTQYF,TGTGCCAGCTCGACCCTGGGGGCCCCGGGAGATACGCAGTATTTT
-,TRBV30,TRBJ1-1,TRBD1,CASKGQGTLNTEAFF,TGTGCCTCCAAGGGACAGGGCACATTGAACACTGAAGCTTTCTTT
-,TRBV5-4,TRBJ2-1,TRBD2,CASSPRTSGGYNEQFF,TGTGCCAGCAGCCCCCGGACTAGCGGAGGCTACAATGAGCAGTTCTTC
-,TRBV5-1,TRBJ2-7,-,CASSLAGVIYEQYF,TGCGCCAGCAGCTTGGCAGGAGTGATCTACGAGCAGTACTTC
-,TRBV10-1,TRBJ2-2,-,CASSEASETGELFF,TGCGCCAGCAGTGAAGCTAGTGAGACCGGGGAGCTGTTTTTT